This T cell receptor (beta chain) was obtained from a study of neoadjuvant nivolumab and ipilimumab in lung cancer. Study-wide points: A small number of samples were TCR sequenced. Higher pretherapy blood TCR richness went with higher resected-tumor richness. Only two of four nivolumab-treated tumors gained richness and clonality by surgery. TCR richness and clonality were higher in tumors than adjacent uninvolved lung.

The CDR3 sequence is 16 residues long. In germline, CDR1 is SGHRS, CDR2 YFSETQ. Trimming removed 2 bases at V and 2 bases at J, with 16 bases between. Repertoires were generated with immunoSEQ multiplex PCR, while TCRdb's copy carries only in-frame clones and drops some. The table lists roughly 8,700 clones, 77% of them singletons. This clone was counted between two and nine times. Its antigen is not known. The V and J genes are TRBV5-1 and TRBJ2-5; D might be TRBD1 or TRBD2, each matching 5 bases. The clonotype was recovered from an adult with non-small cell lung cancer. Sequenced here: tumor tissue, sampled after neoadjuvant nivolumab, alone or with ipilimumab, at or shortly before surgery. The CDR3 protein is CASSFQERGLQETQYF. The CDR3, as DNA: TGCGCCAGCAGCTTTCAGGAACGGGGCCTACAAGAGACCCAGTACTTC.